This TCR beta chain appears in the sequencing data of a study of spatial heterogeneity in lung cancer. Study-wide points: Counts that tracked tumor mutation counts were those of expanded intratumoral alpha and beta TCRs. Of the expanded TCRs, ubiquitous and regional counts tracked the counts of ubiquitous and regional nonsynonymous mutations, respectively.

TCRdb used MiXCR to reprocess the 5' RACE reads, holding one entry per CDR3 protein. The sample comprises about 100,000 distinct CDR3 sequences, under 4.5% of which are singletons, and over 20% rests with the top ten. The CDR3 has 16 residues. The germline gives CDR1 SGDLS, CDR2 YYNGEE. Trimming cost V 3 bases and J 5 bases, with 20 bases left between them. Time point given: sample taken at primary tumor resection. This clonotype was seen ten or more times. Its target is not known. This receptor was taken from a male donor with early-stage non-small cell lung cancer. Sequencing was performed on lung tumor tissue, taken at surgery. The chain employs TRBV9 and TRBJ1-1, with a tentative D call TRBD1 (6 bases). The CDR3 spells CASSAAGTPVGTEAFF. In DNA, the CDR3 is TGTGCCAGCAGCGCGGCCGGGACACCAGTCGGAACTGAAGCTTTCTTT.